Sequencing of this T cell receptor beta chain was carried out in a study of shared clonotypes between healthy human individuals. Using ten immunoSEQ deep assay plates, investigators sequenced unsorted PBMC DNA. Clones were read by immunoSEQ multiplex PCR, and TCRdb kept only the in-frame ones, dropping some. This sample has about 490,000 clones, with about 79% found just once. The V gene's germline CDR1 is DFQATT and CDR2 SNEGSKA (reference sequence). This CDR3 contains 11 residues. V was shortened by 3 bases and J by 1 base, with 2 bases between the two germline ends. Regarding this clone: Other DNA sequences in this sample translate to the same CDR3.

What was sequenced was PBMCs. This clonotype was obtained from a woman aged 40 to 50 in good health. Some clones in this sample may be carry-over from other donors' samples. This chain joins TRBV20-1 and TRBJ2-3; D unresolved. The CDR3 DNA follows: TGCAGTGCTAGCGGCACAGATACGCAGTATTTT. Protein sequence: CSASGTDTQYF.